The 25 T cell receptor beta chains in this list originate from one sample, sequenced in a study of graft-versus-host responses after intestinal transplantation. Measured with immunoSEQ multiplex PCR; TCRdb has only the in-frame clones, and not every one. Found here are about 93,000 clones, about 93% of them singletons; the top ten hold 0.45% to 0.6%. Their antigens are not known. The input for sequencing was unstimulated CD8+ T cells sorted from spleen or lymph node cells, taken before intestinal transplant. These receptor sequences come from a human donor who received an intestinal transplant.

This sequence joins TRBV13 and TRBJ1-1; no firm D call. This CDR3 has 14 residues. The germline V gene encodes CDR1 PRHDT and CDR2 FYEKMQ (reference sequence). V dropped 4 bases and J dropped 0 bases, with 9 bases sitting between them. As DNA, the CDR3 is TGTGCCAGCAGCTCCGGAGCCATGAACACTGAAGCTTTCTTT. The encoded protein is CASSSGAMNTEAFF.

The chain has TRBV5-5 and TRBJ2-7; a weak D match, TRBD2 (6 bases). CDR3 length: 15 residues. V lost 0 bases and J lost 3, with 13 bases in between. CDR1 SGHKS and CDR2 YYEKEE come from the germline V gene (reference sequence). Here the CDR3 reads CASSLAASAGYEQYF. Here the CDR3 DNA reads TGTGCCAGCAGCTTGGCGGCTAGCGCCGGCTACGAGCAGTACTTC.

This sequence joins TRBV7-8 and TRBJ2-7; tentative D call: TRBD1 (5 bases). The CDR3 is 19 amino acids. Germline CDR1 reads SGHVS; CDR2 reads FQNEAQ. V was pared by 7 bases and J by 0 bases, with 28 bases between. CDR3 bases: TGTGCCAGCACCCTAGACAAGCCCCCGTGGGGCGGCGTCTCCTACGAGCAGTACTTC. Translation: CASTLDKPPWGGVSYEQYF.

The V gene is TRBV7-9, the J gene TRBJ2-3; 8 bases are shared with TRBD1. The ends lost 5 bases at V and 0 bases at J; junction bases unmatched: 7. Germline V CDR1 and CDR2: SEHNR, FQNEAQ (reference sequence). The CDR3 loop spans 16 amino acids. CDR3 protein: CASSGHQGASTDTQYF. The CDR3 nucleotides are TGTGCCAGCAGCGGACACCAGGGGGCTAGCACAGATACGCAGTATTTT. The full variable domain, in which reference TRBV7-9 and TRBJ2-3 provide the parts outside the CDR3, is DTGVSQNPRHKITKRGQNVTFRCDPISEHNRLYWYRQTLGQGPEFLTYFQNEAQLEKSRLLSDRFSAERPKGSFSTLEIQRTEQGDSAMYLCASSGHQGASTDTQYFGPGTRLTVL.

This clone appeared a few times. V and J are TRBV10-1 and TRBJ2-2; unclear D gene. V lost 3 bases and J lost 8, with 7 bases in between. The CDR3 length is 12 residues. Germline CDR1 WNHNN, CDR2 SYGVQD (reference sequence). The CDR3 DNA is TGCGCCAGCAGTGAAATGAGGGGGGAGCTGTTTTTT. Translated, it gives CASSEMRGELFF.

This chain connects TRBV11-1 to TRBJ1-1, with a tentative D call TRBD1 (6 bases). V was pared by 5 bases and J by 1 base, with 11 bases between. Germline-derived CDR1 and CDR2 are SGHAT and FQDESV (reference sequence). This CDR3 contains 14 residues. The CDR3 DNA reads TGTGCCAGCAGCATAAGGGGGGGGAACACTGAAGCTTTCTTT. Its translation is CASSIRGGNTEAFF.

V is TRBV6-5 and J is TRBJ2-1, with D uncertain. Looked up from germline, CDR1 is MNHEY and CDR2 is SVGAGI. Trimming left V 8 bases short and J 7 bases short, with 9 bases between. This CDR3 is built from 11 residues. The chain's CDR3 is CASGERNEQFF. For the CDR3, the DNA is TGTGCCAGCGGAGAACGGAATGAGCAGTTCTTC.

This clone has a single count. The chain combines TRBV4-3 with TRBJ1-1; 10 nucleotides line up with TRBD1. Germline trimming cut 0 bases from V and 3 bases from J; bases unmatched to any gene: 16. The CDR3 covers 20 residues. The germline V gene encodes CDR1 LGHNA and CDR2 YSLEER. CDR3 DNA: TGCGCCAGCAGCCAAGATCCCTTGACCGGGACAGGGGTTGGGGACACTGAAGCTTTCTTT. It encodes CASSQDPLTGTGVGDTEAFF.

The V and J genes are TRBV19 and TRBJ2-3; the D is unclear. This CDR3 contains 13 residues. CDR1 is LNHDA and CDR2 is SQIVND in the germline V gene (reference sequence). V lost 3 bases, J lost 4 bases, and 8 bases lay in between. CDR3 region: CASSIWPADTQYF. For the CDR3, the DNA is TGTGCCAGTAGTATCTGGCCAGCAGATACGCAGTATTTT.

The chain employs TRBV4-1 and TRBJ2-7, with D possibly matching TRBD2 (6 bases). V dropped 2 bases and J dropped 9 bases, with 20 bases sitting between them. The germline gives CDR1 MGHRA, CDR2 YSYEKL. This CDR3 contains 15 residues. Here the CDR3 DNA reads TGCGCCAGCAGCCAAATTCCATATTCCGGGGACTTGCAGTACTTC. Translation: CASSQIPYSGDLQYF.

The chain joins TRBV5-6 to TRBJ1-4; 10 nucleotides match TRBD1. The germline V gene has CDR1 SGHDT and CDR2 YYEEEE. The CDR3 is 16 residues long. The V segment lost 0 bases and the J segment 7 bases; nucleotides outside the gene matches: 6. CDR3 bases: TGTGCCAGCAGCTTGGCCGGGACAGGGGCGGCTGAAAAACTGTTTTTT. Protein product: CASSLAGTGAAEKLFF.

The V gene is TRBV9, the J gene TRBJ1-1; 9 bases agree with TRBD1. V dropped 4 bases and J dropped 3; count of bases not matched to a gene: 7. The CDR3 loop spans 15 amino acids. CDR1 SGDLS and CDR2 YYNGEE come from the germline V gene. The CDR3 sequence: CASSLGTGLHTEAFF. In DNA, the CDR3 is TGTGCCAGCAGCCTAGGGACAGGGCTTCACACTGAAGCTTTCTTT.

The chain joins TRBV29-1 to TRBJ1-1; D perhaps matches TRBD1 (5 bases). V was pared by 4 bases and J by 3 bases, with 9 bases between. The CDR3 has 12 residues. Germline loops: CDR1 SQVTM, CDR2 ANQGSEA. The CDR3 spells CSVVPGDTEAFF. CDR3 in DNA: TGCAGCGTTGTTCCGGGGGACACTGAAGCTTTCTTT.

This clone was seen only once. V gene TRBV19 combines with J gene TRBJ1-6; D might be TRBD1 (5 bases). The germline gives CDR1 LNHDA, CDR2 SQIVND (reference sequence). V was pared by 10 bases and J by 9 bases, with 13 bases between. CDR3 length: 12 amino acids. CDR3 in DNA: TGTGCCACAACAGAAACAGGTTCACCCCTCCACTTT. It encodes CATTETGSPLHF.

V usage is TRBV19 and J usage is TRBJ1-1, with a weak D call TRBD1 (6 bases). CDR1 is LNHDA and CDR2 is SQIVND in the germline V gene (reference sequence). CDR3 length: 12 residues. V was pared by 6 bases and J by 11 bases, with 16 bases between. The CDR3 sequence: CASSEQGLGAFF. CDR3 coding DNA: TGTGCCAGTAGCGAACAGGGCCTCGGGGCTTTCTTT.

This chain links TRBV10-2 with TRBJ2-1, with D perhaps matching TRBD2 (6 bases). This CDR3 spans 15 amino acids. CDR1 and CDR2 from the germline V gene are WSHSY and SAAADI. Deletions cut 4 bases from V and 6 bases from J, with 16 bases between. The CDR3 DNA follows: TGCGCCAGCAGTGTGGACTACACGGGGCTCAATGAGCAGTTCTTC. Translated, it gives CASSVDYTGLNEQFF.

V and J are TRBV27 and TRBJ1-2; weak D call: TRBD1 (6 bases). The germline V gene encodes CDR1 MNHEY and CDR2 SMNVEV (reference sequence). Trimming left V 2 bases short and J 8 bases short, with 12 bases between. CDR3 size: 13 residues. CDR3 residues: CASSLQGHGGYTF. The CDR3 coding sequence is TGTGCCAGCAGTTTACAGGGACACGGAGGCTACACCTTC.

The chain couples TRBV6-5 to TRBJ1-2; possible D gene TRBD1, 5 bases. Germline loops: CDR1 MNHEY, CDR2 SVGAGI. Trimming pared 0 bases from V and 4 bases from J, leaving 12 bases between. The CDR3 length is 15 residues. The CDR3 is CASSYSGGDSYGYTF. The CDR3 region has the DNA TGTGCCAGCAGTTACTCGGGCGGGGACTCCTATGGCTACACCTTC.

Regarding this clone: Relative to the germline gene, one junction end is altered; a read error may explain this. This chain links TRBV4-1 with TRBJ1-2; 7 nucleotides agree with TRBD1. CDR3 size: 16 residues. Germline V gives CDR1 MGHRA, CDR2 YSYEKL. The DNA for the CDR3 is TGCGCCAGCAGCCAAGTTACCACGGGACAGACCTATGGCTCCACCTTC. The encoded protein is CASSQVTTGQTYGSTF.

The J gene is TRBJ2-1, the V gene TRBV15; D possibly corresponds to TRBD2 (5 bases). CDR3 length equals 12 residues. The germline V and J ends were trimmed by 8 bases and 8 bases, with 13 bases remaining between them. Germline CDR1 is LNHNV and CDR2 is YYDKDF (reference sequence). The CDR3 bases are TGTGCCACCGGAACTAGGGCGGATGAGCAGTTCTTC. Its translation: CATGTRADEQFF.

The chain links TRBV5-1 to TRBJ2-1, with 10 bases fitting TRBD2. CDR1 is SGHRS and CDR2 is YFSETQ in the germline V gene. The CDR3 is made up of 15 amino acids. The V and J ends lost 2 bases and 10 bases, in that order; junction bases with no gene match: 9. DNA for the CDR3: TGCGCCAGCAGCTTTAGCGGGGGGACCTCCGCGGAGCAGTTCTTC. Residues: CASSFSGGTSAEQFF. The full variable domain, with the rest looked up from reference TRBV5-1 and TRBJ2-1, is KAGVTQTPRYLIKTRGQQVTLSCSPISGHRSVSWYQQTPGQGLQFLFEYFSETQRNKGNFPGRFSGRQFSNSRSEMNVSTLELGDSALYLCASSFSGGTSAEQFFGPGTRLTVL.

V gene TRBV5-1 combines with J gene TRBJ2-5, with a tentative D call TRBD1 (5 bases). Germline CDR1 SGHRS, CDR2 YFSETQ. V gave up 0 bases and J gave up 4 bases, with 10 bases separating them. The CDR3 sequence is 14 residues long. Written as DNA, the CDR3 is TGCGCCAGCAGCTTGGCCGACAGCTCAGAGACCCAGTACTTC. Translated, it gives CASSLADSSETQYF.

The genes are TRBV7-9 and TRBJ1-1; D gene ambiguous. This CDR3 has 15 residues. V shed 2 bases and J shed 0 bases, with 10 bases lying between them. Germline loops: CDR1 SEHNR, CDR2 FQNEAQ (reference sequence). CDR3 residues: CASSLSEEMNTEAFF. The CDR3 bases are TGTGCCAGCAGCTTATCGGAGGAGATGAACACTGAAGCTTTCTTT. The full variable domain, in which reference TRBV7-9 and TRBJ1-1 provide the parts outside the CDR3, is DTGVSQNPRHKITKRGQNVTFRCDPISEHNRLYWYRQTLGQGPEFLTYFQNEAQLEKSRLLSDRFSAERPKGSFSTLEIQRTEQGDSAMYLCASSLSEEMNTEAFFGQGTRLTVV.

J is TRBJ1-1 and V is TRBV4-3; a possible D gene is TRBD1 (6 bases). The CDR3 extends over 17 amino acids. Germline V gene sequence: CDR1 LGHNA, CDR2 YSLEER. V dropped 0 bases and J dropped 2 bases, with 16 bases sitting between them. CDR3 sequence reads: CASSQDFSGQPNTEAFF. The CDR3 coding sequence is TGCGCCAGCAGCCAAGATTTTAGTGGACAGCCCAACACTGAAGCTTTCTTT.

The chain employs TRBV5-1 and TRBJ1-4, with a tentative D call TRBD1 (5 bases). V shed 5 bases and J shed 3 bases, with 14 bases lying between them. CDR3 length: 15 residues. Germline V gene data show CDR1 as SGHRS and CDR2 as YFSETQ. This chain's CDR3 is CASRSLGGANEKLFF. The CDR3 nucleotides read TGCGCCAGCAGGAGCCTGGGAGGGGCTAATGAAAAACTGTTTTTT.